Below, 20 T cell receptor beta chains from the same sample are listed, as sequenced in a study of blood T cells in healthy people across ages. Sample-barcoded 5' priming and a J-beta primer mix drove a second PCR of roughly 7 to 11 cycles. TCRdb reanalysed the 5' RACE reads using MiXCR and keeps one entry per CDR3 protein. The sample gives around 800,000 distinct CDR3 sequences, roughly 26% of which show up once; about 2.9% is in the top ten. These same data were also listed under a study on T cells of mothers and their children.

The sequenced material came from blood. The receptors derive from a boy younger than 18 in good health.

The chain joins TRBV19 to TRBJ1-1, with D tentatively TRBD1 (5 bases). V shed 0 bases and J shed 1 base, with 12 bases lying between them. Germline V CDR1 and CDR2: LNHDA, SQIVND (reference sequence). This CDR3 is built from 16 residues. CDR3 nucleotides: TGTGCCAGTAGTATAGATCCGGGGGGGAAGAACACTGAAGCTTTCTTT. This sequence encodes CASSIDPGGKNTEAFF.

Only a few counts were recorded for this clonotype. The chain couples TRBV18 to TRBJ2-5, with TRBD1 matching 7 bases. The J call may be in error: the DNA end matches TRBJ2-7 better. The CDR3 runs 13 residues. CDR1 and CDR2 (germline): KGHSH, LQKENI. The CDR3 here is CASSLDRSNEQYF. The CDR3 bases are TGTGCCAGCTCTCTGGACAGGTCGAACGAGCAGTACTTC.

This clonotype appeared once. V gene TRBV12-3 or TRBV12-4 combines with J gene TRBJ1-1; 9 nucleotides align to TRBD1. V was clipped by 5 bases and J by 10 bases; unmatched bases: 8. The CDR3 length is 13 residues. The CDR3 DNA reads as TGTGCCAGCAGTACAATCCCGGGACAGGGAGCTTTCTTT. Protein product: CASSTIPGQGAFF.

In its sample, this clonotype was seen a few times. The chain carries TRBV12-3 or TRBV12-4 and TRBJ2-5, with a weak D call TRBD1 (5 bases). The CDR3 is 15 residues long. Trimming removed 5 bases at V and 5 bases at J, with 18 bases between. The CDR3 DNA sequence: TGTGCCAGCAGTCTAGGACAAATCCAAGGGGAGACCCAGTACTTC. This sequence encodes CASSLGQIQGETQYF.

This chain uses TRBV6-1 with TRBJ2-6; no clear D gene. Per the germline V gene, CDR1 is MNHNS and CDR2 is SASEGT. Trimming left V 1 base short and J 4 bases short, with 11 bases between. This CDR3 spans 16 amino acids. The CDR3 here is CASSEVRATGANVLTF. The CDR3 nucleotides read TGTGCCAGCAGTGAAGTAAGGGCTACCGGGGCCAACGTCCTGACTTTC.

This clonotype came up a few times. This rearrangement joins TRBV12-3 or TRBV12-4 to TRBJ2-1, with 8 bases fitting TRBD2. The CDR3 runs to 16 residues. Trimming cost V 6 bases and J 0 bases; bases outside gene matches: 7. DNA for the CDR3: TGTGCCAGCAGGCAGCGGGGGCCTAGCTCCTACAATGAGCAGTTCTTC. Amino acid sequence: CASRQRGPSSYNEQFF.

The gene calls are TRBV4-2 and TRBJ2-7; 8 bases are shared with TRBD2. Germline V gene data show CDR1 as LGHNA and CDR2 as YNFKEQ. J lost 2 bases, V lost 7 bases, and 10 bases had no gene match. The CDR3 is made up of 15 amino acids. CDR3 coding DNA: TGTGCCAGCATCCAGCCGGGGGGGCCAACCTACGAGCAGTACTTC. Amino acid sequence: CASIQPGGPTYEQYF.

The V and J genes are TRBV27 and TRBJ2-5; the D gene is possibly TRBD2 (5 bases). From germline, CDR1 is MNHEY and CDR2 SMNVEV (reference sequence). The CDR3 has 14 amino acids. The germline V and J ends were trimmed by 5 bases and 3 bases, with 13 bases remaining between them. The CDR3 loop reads CASSPRGTKETQYF. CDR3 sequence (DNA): TGTGCCAGCAGTCCCCGGGGTACAAAAGAGACCCAGTACTTC.

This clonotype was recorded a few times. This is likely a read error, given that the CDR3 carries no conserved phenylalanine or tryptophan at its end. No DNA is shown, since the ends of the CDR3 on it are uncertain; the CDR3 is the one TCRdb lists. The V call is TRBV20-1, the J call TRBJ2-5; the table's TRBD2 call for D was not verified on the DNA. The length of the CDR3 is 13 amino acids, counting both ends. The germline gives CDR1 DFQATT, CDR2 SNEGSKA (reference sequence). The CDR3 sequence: CSARDRRQGASNL.

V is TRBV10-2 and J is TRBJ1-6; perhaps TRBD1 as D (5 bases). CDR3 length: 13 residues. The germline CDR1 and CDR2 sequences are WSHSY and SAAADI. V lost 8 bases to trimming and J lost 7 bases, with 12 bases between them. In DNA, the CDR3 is TGCGCCAGCGGCCGGGGACGGAATTCACCCCTCCACTTT. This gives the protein CASGRGRNSPLHF.

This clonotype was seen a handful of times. Here the CDR3 DNA reads TGTGCCAGCAGCTTAGGAAAATGGGCGGCCAAAAACATTCAGTACTTC. Translating gives CASSLGKWAAKNIQYF. This sequence joins TRBV7-2 and TRBJ2-4; D is uncertain. In germline, CDR1 is SGHTA, CDR2 FQGNSA. This CDR3 is built from 16 residues. V was pared by 1 base and J by 1 base, with 11 bases between.

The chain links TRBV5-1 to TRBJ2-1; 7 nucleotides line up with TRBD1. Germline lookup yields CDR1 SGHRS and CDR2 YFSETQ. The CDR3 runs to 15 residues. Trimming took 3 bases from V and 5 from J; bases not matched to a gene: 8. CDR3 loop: CASSSRQGRDNEQFF. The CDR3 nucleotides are TGCGCCAGCAGCTCCCGACAGGGACGCGACAATGAGCAGTTCTTC.

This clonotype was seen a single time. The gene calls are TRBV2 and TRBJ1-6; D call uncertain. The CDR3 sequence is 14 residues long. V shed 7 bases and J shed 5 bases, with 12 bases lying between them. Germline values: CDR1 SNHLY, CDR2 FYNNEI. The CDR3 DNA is TGTGCCAGCACCCCGGGGTGGGATAATTCACCCCTCCACTTT. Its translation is CASTPGWDNSPLHF.

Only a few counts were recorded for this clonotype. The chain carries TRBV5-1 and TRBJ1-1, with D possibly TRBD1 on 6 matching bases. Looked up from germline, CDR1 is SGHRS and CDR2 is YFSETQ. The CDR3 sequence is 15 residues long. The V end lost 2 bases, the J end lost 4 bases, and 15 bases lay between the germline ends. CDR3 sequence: CASSFNNRVVTEAFF. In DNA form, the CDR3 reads TGCGCCAGCAGCTTCAACAACAGGGTCGTCACTGAAGCTTTCTTT.

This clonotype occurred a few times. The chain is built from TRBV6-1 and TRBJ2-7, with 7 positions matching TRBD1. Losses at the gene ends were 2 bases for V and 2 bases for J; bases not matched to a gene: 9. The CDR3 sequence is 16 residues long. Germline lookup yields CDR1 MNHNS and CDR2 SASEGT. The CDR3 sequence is CASSEPLGGPPYEQYF. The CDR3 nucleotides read TGTGCCAGCAGTGAACCGTTAGGGGGCCCCCCCTACGAGCAGTACTTC.

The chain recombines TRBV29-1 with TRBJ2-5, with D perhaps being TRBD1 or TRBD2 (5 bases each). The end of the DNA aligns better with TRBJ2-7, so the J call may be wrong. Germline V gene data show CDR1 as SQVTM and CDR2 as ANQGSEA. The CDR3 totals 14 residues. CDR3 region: CSVESDSGSYEQYF. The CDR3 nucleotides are TGCAGCGTTGAAAGTGACAGCGGCTCCTACGAGCAGTACTTC.

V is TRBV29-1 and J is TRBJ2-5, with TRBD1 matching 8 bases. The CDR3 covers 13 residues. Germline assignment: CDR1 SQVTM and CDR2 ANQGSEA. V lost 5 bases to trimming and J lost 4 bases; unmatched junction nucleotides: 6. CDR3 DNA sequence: TGCAGCGTTTGCACAGGGGGTTCAGAGACCCAGTACTTC. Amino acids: CSVCTGGSETQYF.

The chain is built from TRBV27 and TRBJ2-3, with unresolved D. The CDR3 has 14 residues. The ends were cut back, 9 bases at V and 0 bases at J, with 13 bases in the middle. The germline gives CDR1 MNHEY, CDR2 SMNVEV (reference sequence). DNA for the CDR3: TGTGCCAGTCCCACGTTTGTTAGCACAGATACGCAGTATTTT. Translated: CASPTFVSTDTQYF.

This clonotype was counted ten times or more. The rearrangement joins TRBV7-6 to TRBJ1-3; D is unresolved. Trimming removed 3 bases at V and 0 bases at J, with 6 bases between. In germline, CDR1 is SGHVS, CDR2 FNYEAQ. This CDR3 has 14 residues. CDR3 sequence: CASSLRSSGNTIYF. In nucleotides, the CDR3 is TGTGCCAGCAGCTTGAGGAGCTCTGGAAACACCATATATTTT.

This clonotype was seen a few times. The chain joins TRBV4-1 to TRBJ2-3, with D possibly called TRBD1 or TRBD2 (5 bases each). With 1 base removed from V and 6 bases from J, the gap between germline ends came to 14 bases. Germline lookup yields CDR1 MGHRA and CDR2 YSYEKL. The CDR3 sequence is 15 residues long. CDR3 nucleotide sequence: TGCGCCAGCAGCCAAGCGTTGGCCAGGGACGATACGCAGTATTTT. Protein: CASSQALARDDTQYF.